This TCR beta chain was obtained from a study of T cells in Graves' hyperthyroidism and ophthalmopathy. There are 13 residues in the CDR3. Germline lookup yields CDR1 KGHSH and CDR2 LQKENI. Concerning this clonotype: One end of the junction varies from germline; a read error may be responsible.

Researchers amplified the TCR beta CDR3 regions from RNA transcripts. The TCR CDR3 first-round RT-PCR relied on the HTBI primer set. One entry per CDR3 protein results from TCRdb running MiXCR on the multiplex PCR reads. The sample yields more than 350,000 distinct CDR3 sequences, 13% to 15% seen once. The chain is built from TRBV18 and TRBJ2-5; 7 positions match TRBD2. Sequencing used blood. The TCR sequence derives from a woman aged 60-70 years with Graves' ophthalmopathy. CDR3 bases: TGTGCCAGCTCACCGTCGGGGAGGGAGACCCAGCACTTC. This translates into CASSPSGRETQHF.